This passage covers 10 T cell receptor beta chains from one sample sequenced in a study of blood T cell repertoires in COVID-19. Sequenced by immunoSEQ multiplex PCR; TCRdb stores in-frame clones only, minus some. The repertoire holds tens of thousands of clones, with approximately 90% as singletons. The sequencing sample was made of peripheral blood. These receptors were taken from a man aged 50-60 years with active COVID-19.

The CDR3 nucleotides read TGTGCCAGCAGCTCACGGGACAGGGCCACTGAAGCTTTCTTT. Its protein is CASSSRDRATEAFF. The genes are TRBV13 and TRBJ1-1, with 9 positions matching TRBD1. The ends lost 4 bases at V and 4 bases at J; junction bases unmatched: 4. Germline V gene sequence: CDR1 PRHDT, CDR2 FYEKMQ (reference sequence). This CDR3 has 14 amino acids.

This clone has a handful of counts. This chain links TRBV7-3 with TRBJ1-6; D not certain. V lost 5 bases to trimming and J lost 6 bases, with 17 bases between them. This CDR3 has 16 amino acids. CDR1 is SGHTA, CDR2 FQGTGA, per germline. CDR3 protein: CASSLSAGGSNSPLHF. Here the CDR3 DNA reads TGTGCCAGCAGCCTAAGTGCGGGAGGCAGTAATTCACCCCTCCACTTT.

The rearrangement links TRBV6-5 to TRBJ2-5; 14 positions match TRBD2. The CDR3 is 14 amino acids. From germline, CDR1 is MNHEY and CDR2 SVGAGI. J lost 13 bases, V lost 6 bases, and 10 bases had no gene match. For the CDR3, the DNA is TGTGCCAGCAGCCGCCGACTAGCGGGGGGGCTTTTGTACTTC. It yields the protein CASSRRLAGGLLYF.

CDR3 nucleotides: TGTGCCAGCAGCCTCAGACAGGGGGGAATATCGAGCAATCAGCCCCAGCATTTT. As protein: CASSLRQGGISSNQPQHF. The chain links TRBV7-8 to TRBJ1-5; 9 bases are shared with TRBD1. Germline CDR1 SGHVS, CDR2 FQNEAQ. The CDR3 is made up of 18 amino acids. Trimming cost V 5 bases and J 1 base; bases outside gene matches: 12. Supplemented by reference TRBV7-8 and TRBJ1-5, the full variable domain reads GAGVSQSPRYKVAKRGQDVALRCDPISGHVSLFWYQQALGQGPEFLTYFQNEAQLDKSGLPSDRFFAERPEGSVSTLKIQRTQQEDSAVYLCASSLRQGGISSNQPQHFGDGTRLSIL.

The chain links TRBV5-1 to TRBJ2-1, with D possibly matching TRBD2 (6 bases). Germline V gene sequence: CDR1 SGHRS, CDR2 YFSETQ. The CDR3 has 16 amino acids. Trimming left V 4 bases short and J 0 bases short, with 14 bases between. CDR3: CASSRTGLDSYNEQFF. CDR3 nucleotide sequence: TGCGCCAGCAGCCGGACGGGACTCGACTCCTACAATGAGCAGTTCTTC.

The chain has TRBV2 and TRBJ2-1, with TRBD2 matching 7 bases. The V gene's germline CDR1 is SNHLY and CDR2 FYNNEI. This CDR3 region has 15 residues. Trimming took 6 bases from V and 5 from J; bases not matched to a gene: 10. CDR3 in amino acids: CASRTGPSGHNEQFF. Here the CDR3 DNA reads TGTGCCAGCAGGACCGGGCCTAGCGGACACAATGAGCAGTTCTTC.

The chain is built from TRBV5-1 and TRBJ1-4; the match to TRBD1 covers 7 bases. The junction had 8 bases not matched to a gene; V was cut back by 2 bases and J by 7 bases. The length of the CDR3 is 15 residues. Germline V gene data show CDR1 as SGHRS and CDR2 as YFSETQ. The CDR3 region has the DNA TGCGCCAGCAGCTTCTTACAGGGGTCGGGTGAAAAACTGTTTTTT. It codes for CASSFLQGSGEKLFF.

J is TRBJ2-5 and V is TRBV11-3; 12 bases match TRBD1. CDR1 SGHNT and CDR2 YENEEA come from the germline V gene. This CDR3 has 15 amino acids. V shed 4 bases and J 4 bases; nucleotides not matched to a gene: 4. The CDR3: CASSSGTGGTETQYF. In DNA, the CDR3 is TGTGCCAGCAGCTCCGGGACAGGGGGCACAGAGACCCAGTACTTC.

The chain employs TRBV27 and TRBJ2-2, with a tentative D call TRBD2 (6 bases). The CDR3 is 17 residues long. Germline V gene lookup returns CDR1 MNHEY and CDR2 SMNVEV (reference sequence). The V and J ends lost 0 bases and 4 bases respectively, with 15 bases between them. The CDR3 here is CASSLSGGSLTTGELFF. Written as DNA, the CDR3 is TGTGCCAGCAGTTTATCCGGGGGTAGCCTTACCACCGGGGAGCTGTTTTTT.

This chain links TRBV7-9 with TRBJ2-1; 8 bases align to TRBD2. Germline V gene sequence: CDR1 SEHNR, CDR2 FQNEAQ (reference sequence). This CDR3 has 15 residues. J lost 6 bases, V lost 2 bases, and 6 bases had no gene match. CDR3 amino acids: CASSLSSGGGNEQFF. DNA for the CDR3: TGTGCCAGCAGCTTATCCTCGGGAGGGGGCAATGAGCAGTTCTTC.